This TCR beta chain came from a study of a mutant IDH1 vaccine in newly diagnosed glioma. About the research overall: The study gave patients eight vaccinations in weeks 1, 3, 5, 7, 11, 15, 19, 23.

Concerning this clone: Its antigen is currently unknown.

Here immunoSEQ multiplex PCR was the method, and the copy in TCRdb shows in-frame clones only, minus some. The sample contains some 42,000 clones, approximately 85% of which appear only once. The sample's time point: week 5, during vaccination. The content of each vaccine dose was 300 ug of mutant IDH1 20-mer peptide, and topical imiquimod accompanied it. The donors had new WHO grade 3 or 4 astrocytomas; these were IDH1-mutant and ATRX-lost. The receptor was derived from a middle-aged man with glioma. The specimen was PBMCs, collected from a glioma patient whose treatment included an IDH1 peptide vaccine.

The CDR3 spells CASSWTSGNPDTQYF. The DNA for the CDR3 is TGTGCCAGCTCATGGACTAGCGGGAATCCGGATACGCAGTATTTT. The V and J genes are TRBV18 and TRBJ2-3; 12 bases align to TRBD2. The CDR3 extends over 15 amino acids. Unmatched junction bases numbered 6, after V lost 5 bases and J lost 6 bases. The germline V gene has CDR1 KGHSH and CDR2 LQKENI.